Listed below are T cell receptor beta chains from one sample, sequenced in a study of T-cell memory formation after mild COVID-19. TCRdb re-derived calls from the 5' RACE reads in MiXCR, one entry per CDR3 protein. The profile shows 270,000 or so distinct CDR3 sequences, over 15% of them singletons. Sequenced sample: PBMCs or a T cell subset sorted from them (not recorded which). Receptors were obtained from a man younger than 35 who had mild COVID-19 (a few samples of this study predate the infection). Cell type and time point are not known. Each CDR3 is given with its conserved first and last residue. The D gene is left open where the match is weak. The size entry is marked missing in some rows and otherwise reads once, few, many or a size class.

size | D | J | V | DNA | CDR3
once | NA | TRBJ1-6 | TRBV3-1 | TGTGCCAGCAGCCAACCCCGACAGAGCTCCTATAATTCACCCCTCCACTTT | CASSQPRQSSYNSPLHF
few | NA | TRBJ1-5 | TRBV7-2 | TGTGCCAGCAGCGTACAGAATCAGCCCCAGCATTTT | CASSVQNQPQHF
NA | NA | TRBJ1-3 | TRBV4-3 | TGCGCCAGCAGCCAAACCTCAGGGGCTGGAAACACCATATATTTT | CASSQTSGAGNTIYF
NA | TRBD2 | TRBJ2-3 | TRBV7-2 | TGTGCCAGCAGCTTAGATCCGACTAGCGGCACAGATACGCAGTATTTT | CASSLDPTSGTDTQYF
few | TRBD2 | TRBJ2-5 | TRBV6-1 | TGTGCCAGCTCCTGGACTAGCGGGGTATCTACCCGGTACTTC | CASSWTSGVSTRYF
many | NA | TRBJ1-4 | TRBV11-2 | TGTGCCAGCAGCTCATCTAGGGGCGAGGAAAAACTGTTTTTT | CASSSSRGEEKLFF
NA | TRBD1 | TRBJ1-4 | TRBV20-1 | TGCAGTGCTCCCGGGACAGGGCATGAAAAACTGTTTTTT | CSAPGTGHEKLFF
NA | NA | TRBJ2-5 | TRBV5-1 | TGCGCCAGCAGCTTATCCTTGAGACACGAAGAGACCCAGTACTTC | CASSLSLRHEETQYF
few | NA | TRBJ2-7 | TRBV7-6 | TGTGCCAGCAGCTTAGAAGTCAGCTCCTACGAGCAGTACTTC | CASSLEVSSYEQYF
few | NA | TRBJ1-1 | TRBV5-4 | TGTGCCAGCAGCTCAAAATCGGGTTCGGGTGAAGCTTTCTTT | CASSSKSGSGEAFF
NA | NA | TRBJ2-2 | TRBV3-1 | TGTGCCAGCAGCCAGCAGGGGACCACCGGGGAGCTGTTTTTT | CASSQQGTTGELFF
NA | NA | TRBJ1-1 | TRBV4-3 | TGCGCCAGCAGCCAAGAATGGTCGGGAAACACTGAAGCTTTCTTT | CASSQEWSGNTEAFF
NA | NA | TRBJ1-6 | TRBV3-1 | TGTGCCAGCAGCCCACGCGCCGGGGGTTCACCCCTCCACTTT | CASSPRAGGSPLHF
NA | NA | TRBJ1-2 | TRBV12-3/TRBV12-4 | TGTGCCAGCAGTTTGATGACGAACTATGGCTACACCTTC | CASSLMTNYGYTF
NA | NA | TRBJ1-3 | TRBV12-3/TRBV12-4 | TGTGCCAGCAGTCCCCCTTCTTCTGAGGGGCTGTCTGGAAACACCATATATTTT | CASSPPSSEGLSGNTIYF
NA | NA | TRBJ2-3 | TRBV24-1 | TGTGCCACCAGTGCAAGAGCCTCCACAGATACGCAGTATTTT | CATSARASTDTQYF
NA | NA | TRBJ2-7 | TRBV6-5 | TGTGCCAGCAGTTACTCGATTAACAGGGCCTCCTACGAGCAGTACTTC | CASSYSINRASYEQYF
few | NA | TRBJ2-1 | TRBV6-5 | TGTGCCAGCAGACAAGCTCTCGCCTACAATGAGCAGTTCTTC | CASRQALAYNEQFF
few | NA | TRBJ1-2 | TRBV28 | TGTGCCAGCACCCTCCAGGGGTTACAGGGCTACACCTTC | CASTLQGLQGYTF
NA | NA | TRBJ1-5 | TRBV4-3 | TGCGCCAGCAGCCCTACAGGGAGGGAGCCCCAGCATTTT | CASSPTGREPQHF
few | TRBD1 | TRBJ2-5 | TRBV6-2/TRBV6-3 | TGTGCCAGCAGTTCAGGGGGAGAGACCCAGTACTTC | CASSSGGETQYF
NA | TRBD2 | TRBJ2-5 | TRBV12-3/TRBV12-4 | TGTGCCAGCAGTCGACTAGCGGGGGCCAGGGAGACCCAGTACTTC | CASSRLAGARETQYF
NA | NA | TRBJ1-1 | TRBV20-1 | TGCAGTGCTAGAGATTTAAAAGGGAACACTGAAGCTTTCTTT | CSARDLKGNTEAFF
many | TRBD1 | TRBJ2-5 | TRBV5-1 | TGCGCCAGCAGCTGGACCGGGACAGGGAGAGAGACCCAGTACTTC | CASSWTGTGRETQYF
few | NA | TRBJ1-3 | TRBV7-2 | TGTGCCAGCAGCTTTGGAACGGCTGGAAACACCATATATTTT | CASSFGTAGNTIYF
NA | TRBD1 | TRBJ2-2 | TRBV9 | TGTGCCAGCAGCGTAGAGAAGAGACAGGGGGCCAACGGGGAGCTGTTTTTT | CASSVEKRQGANGELFF
many | NA | TRBJ2-5 | TRBV7-2 | TGTGCCAGCAGCTTATTAAGATCCACCCAGTACTTC | CASSLLRSTQYF
many | NA | TRBJ2-5 | TRBV7-9 | TGTGCCAGCAGCTTCTACGCTAGCCAAGAGACCCAGTACTTC | CASSFYASQETQYF
NA | NA | TRBJ2-3 | TRBV20-1 | TGCAGTGCCCGACTTCTCCCTTCCACAGATACGCAGTATTTT | CSARLLPSTDTQYF
few | NA | TRBJ1-1 | TRBV29-1 | TGCAGCGTTGTACCGGGCATCGGGTTGAACACTGAAGCTTTCTTT | CSVVPGIGLNTEAFF
NA | TRBD1 | TRBJ1-1 | TRBV7-3 | TGTGCCAGCAGCCTCACAGGGGGCGCGGGCACTGAAGCTTTCTTT | CASSLTGGAGTEAFF
NA | NA | TRBJ1-1 | TRBV7-9 | TGTGCCAGCAGCTTAATGTCTCGGATGAACACTGAAGCTTTCTTT | CASSLMSRMNTEAFF
NA | NA | TRBJ1-1 | TRBV7-6 | TGTGCCAGCAGCTTAGGGGCAGGGCGAGGGGGTGAAGCTTTCTTT | CASSLGAGRGGEAFF
NA | NA | TRBJ1-6 | TRBV12-3/TRBV12-4 | TGTGCCAGCAGTTTTATTAATTCACCCCTCCACTTT | CASSFINSPLHF
NA | TRBD1 | TRBJ2-4 | TRBV6-6 | TGTGCCAGCAGGAACGCCCAGGGACAGCTAAACATTCAGTACTTC | CASRNAQGQLNIQYF
few | TRBD1 | TRBJ1-2 | TRBV4-1 | TGCGCCAGCAGCCATGGACAGGGAAACGAGTGGTATGGCTACACCTTC | CASSHGQGNEWYGYTF
NA | NA | TRBJ2-5 | TRBV3-1 | TGTGCCAGCAGCCCCGGGGCCGGGTACCAAGAGACCCAGTACTTC | CASSPGAGYQETQYF
NA | NA | TRBJ2-5 | TRBV14 | TGTGCCAGCAGCGTCCGAGTCCAAGAGACCCAGTACTTC | CASSVRVQETQYF
few | TRBD1 | TRBJ1-1 | TRBV24-1 | TGTGCCACCAGTGATCTCCGGGACAGCTTGAACACTGAAGCTTTCTTT | CATSDLRDSLNTEAFF
many | NA | TRBJ2-7 | TRBV5-1 | TGCGCCAGCAGCTCCACGCGAATGGCTAGCGAGCAGTACTTC | CASSSTRMASEQYF
NA | NA | TRBJ2-7 | TRBV6-1 | TGTGCCAGCAGTGAAGAGTTCCGGGGGAAGCAGTACTTC | CASSEEFRGKQYF
NA | NA | TRBJ2-2 | TRBV12-3/TRBV12-4 | TGTGCCAGCAGTTTATCGTCCAGGACCGGGGAGCTGTTTTTT | CASSLSSRTGELFF
few | NA | TRBJ1-3 | TRBV18 | TGTGCCAGCTCCGCTCCTTCCTCTTCGGGCGGAAACACCATATATTTT | CASSAPSSSGGNTIYF
few | TRBD2 | TRBJ2-7 | TRBV6-4 | TGTGCCAGCAGCCGACTAGCCTCTGTTTGGGAGCAGTACTTC | CASSRLASVWEQYF
few | NA | TRBJ1-1 | TRBV28 | TGTGCCAGCATTGACTGGGAGATGAACACTGAAGCTTTCTTT | CASIDWEMNTEAFF